A single sample is the source of the 15 T cell receptor beta chains below, sequenced in a study of T cells in women clearing cervical HPV infection. Sequencing used immunoSEQ multiplex PCR; TCRdb keeps in-frame clones, though not all of them. Across roughly 35,000 clones, the top ten clones capture 1.5% to 2% of the sample. Sequenced sample: blood buffy coat. All receptors come from a woman between 18 and 70 years old with a cervical HPV16 infection that either progressed to CIN3+ or cleared (not recorded which).

Concerning this clone: Read coverage stops 3 residues before the CDR3 terminus; the germline J gene supplies the remainder. The chain is built from TRBV18 and TRBJ2-4; D possibly corresponds to TRBD2 (7 bases). This CDR3 is 15 amino acids long. From germline, CDR1 is KGHSH and CDR2 LQKENI. The CDR3 region is CASSPGAAGAYGQYF. The CDR3 DNA, read in part, is TGTGCCAGCTCACCCGGAGCGGCGGGGGCCTATGGT.

For this clone: The DNA ends 3 residues before the CDR3 does, and the rest of the CDR3 is filled in from the germline J gene. V gene TRBV5-1 combines with J gene TRBJ2-2; D may be TRBD1 (5 bases). Trimming took 5 bases from V and 2 from J, leaving 10 bases between them. The CDR3 length is 14 residues. CDR1 SGHRS and CDR2 YFSETQ come from the germline V gene. The CDR3 reads CASREGQNTGELFF. The sequenced part of the CDR3 DNA is TGCGCCAGCAGGGAAGGACAAAACACCGGGGAG.

As regards this clone: The DNA ends 3 residues before the CDR3 does, and the rest of the CDR3 is filled in from the germline J gene. This chain connects TRBV28 to TRBJ2-3; 8 bases match TRBD2. The germline V gene has CDR1 MDHEN and CDR2 SYDVKM. The junction had 7 bases not matched to a gene; V was cut back by 3 bases and J by 5 bases. The CDR3 has 15 amino acids. The covered CDR3 bases are TGTGCCAGCAGTTTCGGGGGGGCCAAGGAAGATACG. This codes for CASSFGGAKEDT. The complete CDR3 sequence is CASSFGGAKEDTQYF.

A remark on this clone: The read gets to within 3 residues of the CDR3 end, and the germline J gene fills in the rest. The rearrangement links TRBV6-2 or TRBV6-3 to TRBJ2-7, with 8 bases fitting TRBD2. J lost 0 bases, V lost 7 bases, and 11 bases had no gene match. This CDR3 has 16 amino acids. Per the germline V gene, CDR1 is MNHEY and CDR2 is SVGEGT. The chain's CDR3 is CASTYQGRGASYEQYF. The CDR3 DNA, read in part, is TGTGCCAGCACCTACCAGGGGCGGGGGGCCTCCTACGAG.

Note on this clone: The CDR3 end lies 3 residues beyond the end of the read and is filled in from the germline J gene. The rearrangement uses TRBV18 and TRBJ1-2; 8 bases agree with TRBD1. Germline loops: CDR1 KGHSH, CDR2 LQKENI. This CDR3 spans 13 amino acids. The CDR3 region is CASSPTDRGDYTF. The covered CDR3 bases are TGTGCCAGCTCCCCAACAGACAGGGGCGAC.

Remarks on this clone: The CDR3 is cut off 3 residues early in the read; its end comes from the germline J gene. This sequence joins TRBV20-1 and TRBJ2-5; no reliable D call. V was cut by 0 bases and J by 5 bases, with 13 bases left in between. The CDR3 extends over 14 amino acids. Germline CDR1 and CDR2: DFQATT and SNEGSKA (reference sequence). The sequenced CDR3 bases are TGCAGTGCTAGAGACAGCTCCCAGGTGGAGACC. Its protein is CSARDSSQVET. The entire CDR3 sequence reads CSARDSSQVETQYF.

On this clone itself: The read halts 3 residues ahead of the CDR3 end, with the missing end drawn from the germline J gene. V gene TRBV14 combines with J gene TRBJ2-7; D is unclear. CDR3 length: 11 amino acids. V was cut by 3 bases and J by 6 bases, with 6 bases left in between. Germline values: CDR1 SGHDN, CDR2 FVKESK. The CDR3 sequence is CASSHRSEQYF. CDR3 DNA, as far as it was read: TGTGCCAGCAGCCACAGGTCCGAG. Combining the CDR3 with reference TRBV14 and TRBJ2-7 gives the whole variable domain EAGVTQFPSHSVIEKGQTVTLRCDPISGHDNLYWYRRVMGKEIKFLLHFVKESKQDESGMPNNRFLAERTGGTYSTLKVQPAELEDSGVYFCASSHRSEQYFGPGTRLTVT.

On this clone itself: Read coverage stops 3 residues before the CDR3 terminus; the germline J gene supplies the remainder. The rearrangement links TRBV18 to TRBJ1-1, with D possibly matching TRBD1 (6 bases). The CDR3 contains 15 residues. Germline V gene sequence: CDR1 KGHSH, CDR2 LQKENI. With 2 bases removed from V and 3 bases from J, the gap between germline ends came to 13 bases. The CDR3 region is CASSPRGGRDTEAFF. The sequenced CDR3 bases are TGTGCCAGCTCACCAAGGGGGGGGCGCGACACTGAA.

Comment on this clone: The read terminates 3 residues ahead of where the CDR3 ends, so the germline J gene completes it. The gene calls are TRBV7-3 and TRBJ1-5; D is unclear. The V end was cut by 5 bases, the J end by 8 bases, with 13 bases between. There are 13 residues in the CDR3. The V gene's germline CDR1 is SGHTA and CDR2 FQGTGA. CDR3 residues: CASSPRPGEPQHF. CDR3 DNA, as far as it was read: TGTGCCAGCAGCCCTAGGCCCGGTGAGCCC.

A remark on this clone: The read is 3 residues too short to cover the CDR3 end, so that end is filled in from the germline J gene. The chain is built from TRBV20-1 and TRBJ2-1; 10 bases fit TRBD2. The CDR3 has 14 amino acids. Germline V CDR1 and CDR2: DFQATT, SNEGSKA (reference sequence). V lost 4 bases to trimming and J lost 2 bases; unmatched junction nucleotides: 2. The sequenced part of the CDR3 DNA is TGCAGTGCTACTACTAGCGGGGCCTACAATGAG. Amino acids: CSATTSGAYNE. The entire CDR3 protein is CSATTSGAYNEQFF.

Concerning this clone: Coverage ceases 3 residues before the CDR3 finishes, and the germline J gene fills in the end. The chain has TRBV7-9 and TRBJ2-3; possible D gene TRBD2, 6 bases. CDR1 and CDR2 (germline): SEHNR, FQNEAQ (reference sequence). Trimming shortened V by 5 bases and J by 2 bases, and 14 bases separated the two germline ends. This CDR3 is built from 15 residues. The sequenced CDR3 bases are TGTGCCAGCAGCCAGACTGGGGACTCCACAGATACG. It translates to CASSQTGDSTDT. The whole CDR3 region reads CASSQTGDSTDTQYF. Complete variable domain (other parts from reference TRBV7-9 and TRBJ2-3): DTGVSQNPRHKITKRGQNVTFRCDPISEHNRLYWYRQTLGQGPEFLTYFQNEAQLEKSRLLSDRFSAERPKGSFSTLEIQRTEQGDSAMYLCASSQTGDSTDTQYFGPGTRLTVL.

A remark on this clone: The CDR3 goes on 3 residues after the read ends, and that part is filled in from the germline J gene. The V gene is TRBV2, the J gene TRBJ1-2, with D maybe TRBD1 (5 bases). The germline V gene has CDR1 SNHLY and CDR2 FYNNEI. There are 17 residues in the CDR3. The CDR3 here is CASSDRGLARPPYDYTF. The CDR3 bases that were read are TGTGCCAGCAGTGATAGGGGACTAGCGCGCCCACCCTACGAC. Combining the CDR3 with reference TRBV2 and TRBJ1-2 gives the whole variable domain EPEVTQTPSHQVTQMGQEVILRCVPISNHLYFYWYRQILGQKVEFLVSFYNNEISEKSEIFDDQFSVERPDGSNFTLKIRSTKLEDSAMYFCASSDRGLARPPYDYTFGSGTRLTVV.

With respect to this clone: The observed sequence ends 3 residues before the CDR3 terminus, with the missing tail filled in from the germline J gene. Other DNA sequences of this sample code for an identical CDR3. V is TRBV7-9 and J is TRBJ1-3; D uncertain. In germline, CDR1 is SEHNR, CDR2 FQNEAQ (reference sequence). The CDR3 totals 11 residues. CDR3 sequence reads: CASGLAGTIYF. The DNA read from the CDR3 is TGTGCCAGCGGGCTTGCGGGCACG.

As for this clone: The missing CDR3 end, 3 residues past where the read stops, is filled in from the germline J gene. The J gene is TRBJ2-7, the V gene TRBV5-1, with 7 bases aligning to TRBD1. The V segment lost 0 bases and the J segment 3 bases; nucleotides outside the gene matches: 3. Germline-derived CDR1 and CDR2 are SGHRS and YFSETQ. This CDR3 is 14 amino acids long. The CDR3 sequence is CASSLGGTVYEQYF. The sequenced part of the CDR3 DNA is TGCGCCAGCAGCTTGGGAGGGACAGTCTACGAG.

For this clone: The CDR3 is cut off 3 residues early in the read; its end comes from the germline J gene. This chain uses TRBV18 with TRBJ1-2; possible D gene TRBD1, 5 bases. The CDR3 has 15 amino acids. CDR1 and CDR2 from the germline V gene are KGHSH and LQKENI. The CDR3 loop is CASSPRTSGGDTYTF. The sequenced CDR3 bases are TGTGCCAGCTCACCACGGACTAGCGGGGGAGATACC.